This passage covers 24 T cell receptor beta chains from one sample sequenced in a study of CD8+CD57+ T cells in acquired aplastic anemia. By flow cytometry, patients selected for sequencing had shown an expansion of CD8+CD57+ cells. TCR beta VDJ and CDR3 profiles were obtained from a genomic DNA template. One entry per CDR3 protein, called by TCRdb with MiXCR from the reads. Of approximately 150,000 distinct CDR3 sequences listed, around 48% are singletons. The specimen sequenced was sorted CD4+, CD8+, or CD8+CD57+ T cells (not recorded which) from PBMCs. These receptors were collected from a human donor with aplastic anemia.

The table lists this clonotype with a few counts. V usage is TRBV11-1 and J usage is TRBJ2-3; 11 bases are a match to TRBD2. Germline CDR1 and CDR2: SGHAT and FQDESV (reference sequence). CDR3 length: 19 amino acids. V trimming: 6 bases; J trimming: 1 base; junction bases outside the gene matches: 15. The CDR3 reads CASRPGLAGAVDRTDTQYF. The DNA of the CDR3 is TGTGCCAGCAGACCTGGACTAGCGGGCGCAGTAGATCGCACAGATACGCAGTATTTT.

This clonotype was found many times. The V gene is TRBV2, the J gene TRBJ1-5; D not resolved. The V end was cut by 2 bases, the J end by 5 bases, with 10 bases between. Germline loops: CDR1 SNHLY, CDR2 FYNNEI. This CDR3 has 14 residues. In DNA, the CDR3 is TGTGCCAGCAGTGAACTGGGATTAGATCAGCCCCAGCATTTT. This translates into CASSELGLDQPQHF.

The chain recombines TRBV2 with TRBJ2-5; 8 bases align to TRBD1. Trimming took 7 bases from V and 4 from J; bases not matched to a gene: 5. Germline-derived CDR1 and CDR2 are SNHLY and FYNNEI. The CDR3 extends over 13 amino acids. CDR3 protein: CASKTGGGETQYF. The CDR3 DNA sequence: TGTGCCAGCAAAACAGGGGGAGGAGAGACCCAGTACTTC.

This clonotype came up many times. The gene calls are TRBV6-1 and TRBJ1-1; D gene unclear. The V end lost 7 bases, the J end lost 5 bases, and 8 bases lay between the germline ends. Germline CDR1 MNHNS, CDR2 SASEGT. The CDR3 covers 11 residues. The DNA of the CDR3 is TGTGCCAGCACGGGGAGTACTGAAGCTTTCTTT. This codes for CASTGSTEAFF.

The chain joins TRBV19 to TRBJ1-2; 7 nucleotides align to TRBD1. The CDR3 extends over 13 amino acids. CDR1 is LNHDA and CDR2 is SQIVND in the germline V gene (reference sequence). V gave up 9 bases and J gave up 8 bases; unmatched junction bases: 12. For the CDR3, the DNA is TGTGCCAGCATCAGACAGGGTCCGACCGGCTACACCTTC. This translates into CASIRQGPTGYTF.

The sample holds a few counts of this clonotype. The chain links TRBV3-1 to TRBJ1-4; 8 nucleotides line up with TRBD1. Germline V gives CDR1 LGHDT, CDR2 YNNKEL (reference sequence). V lost 1 base and J lost 6; bases outside the gene matches: 13. This CDR3 comprises 18 residues. CDR3 in DNA: TGTGCCAGCAGCCAAGGACAGGGGAGCCGGGTACTACATGAAAAACTGTTTTTT. Protein sequence: CASSQGQGSRVLHEKLFF.

This clonotype was found a few times. The chain employs TRBV2 and TRBJ1-1, with D perhaps TRBD1 (6 bases). Deletions cut 8 bases from V and 1 base from J, with 11 bases between. The CDR3 loop spans 13 amino acids. Germline V gene sequence: CDR1 SNHLY, CDR2 FYNNEI. CDR3: CASAGQRNTEAFF. The DNA for the CDR3 is TGTGCCAGCGCGGGACAACGGAACACTGAAGCTTTCTTT. The entire variable domain, with the rest obtained from reference TRBV2 and TRBJ1-1, is as follows: EPEVTQTPSHQVTQMGQEVILRCVPISNHLYFYWYRQILGQKVEFLVSFYNNEISEKSEIFDDQFSVERPDGSNFTLKIRSTKLEDSAMYFCASAGQRNTEAFFGQGTRLTVV.

This clonotype has a count of ten or more. The CDR3 nucleotides are TGTGCCAGTAGTATCGGGATGGCGGGGGGTACAGATACGCAGTATTTT. This encodes CASSIGMAGGTDTQYF. V usage is TRBV19 and J usage is TRBJ2-3, with 8 bases lining up with TRBD2. Looked up from germline, CDR1 is LNHDA and CDR2 is SQIVND (reference sequence). V shed 3 bases, J shed 3 bases, and the junction held 8 bases outside the gene matches. This CDR3 has 16 residues. Using reference TRBV19 and TRBJ2-3 for the parts outside the CDR3, the full variable domain is DGGITQSPKYLFRKEGQNVTLSCEQNLNHDAMYWYRQDPGQGLRLIYYSQIVNDFQKGDIAEGYSVSREKKESFPLTVTSAQKNPTAFYLCASSIGMAGGTDTQYFGPGTRLTVL.

This clonotype has a handful of counts. The chain employs TRBV7-6 and TRBJ2-3; D possibly corresponds to TRBD2 (5 bases). V lost 2 bases and J 1 base, leaving 13 bases between the germline ends. The CDR3 extends over 16 amino acids. Germline CDR1 SGHVS, CDR2 FNYEAQ. CDR3 sequence (DNA): TGTGCCAGCAGCTTAAATAGCGTTGGGGGCACAGATACGCAGTATTTT. Its translation: CASSLNSVGGTDTQYF.

The chain employs TRBV29-1 and TRBJ2-7; 13 positions match TRBD2. This CDR3 region has 13 residues. The germline V gene encodes CDR1 SQVTM and CDR2 ANQGSEA. V shed 6 bases, J shed 2 bases, and the junction held 1 base outside the gene matches. Here the CDR3 reads CSVGTSGTYEQYF. CDR3 in DNA: TGCAGCGTGGGGACTAGCGGGACCTACGAGCAGTACTTC.

In the case of this clonotype: The CDR3 ends on some other residue instead of the conserved phenylalanine or tryptophan, so this is likely a read error. The J gene is TRBJ1-1, the V gene TRBV24-1; D unresolved. The CDR3 contains 11 residues. Trimming cost V 10 bases and J 1 base, with 6 bases left between them. In germline, CDR1 is KGHDR, CDR2 SFDVKD. The DNA of the CDR3 is TGTGCCACTAGCCGGAACACTGAAGCTTTCCTT. Residues: CATSRNTEAFL.

Notes on this clonotype: The junction differs from germline at one of its ends, possibly a read error. The chain uses TRBV2 and TRBJ2-3, with a tentative D call TRBD1 (6 bases). This CDR3 has 15 amino acids. Germline-derived CDR1 and CDR2 are SNHLY and FYNNEI. The CDR3 DNA is TGTGCCAGCAGTTCTGAGACAGGTGGCACAGATGCGCAGTATTTT. This sequence encodes CASSSETGGTDAQYF.

This clonotype has just a few counts. Germline is not matched at one junction end, which may reflect a read error. The chain recombines TRBV10-3 with TRBJ2-1; TRBD2 matches 11 bases. Germline lookup yields CDR1 ENHRY and CDR2 SYGVKD. The CDR3 length is 18 residues. For the CDR3, the DNA is TGTGCCAGCAGTGACTCTAGCGGGGGGCCCTTATTTTACAATGAGCAGTTCTTC. Protein: CASSDSSGGPLFYNEQFF.

The V gene is TRBV24-1, the J gene TRBJ2-7, with D maybe TRBD2 (7 bases). From germline, CDR1 is KGHDR and CDR2 SFDVKD. CDR3 length: 14 amino acids. Trimming removed 10 bases at V and 4 bases at J, with 19 bases between. CDR3 sequence: CATAPQGRGYEQYF. The CDR3 region has the DNA TGTGCCACAGCTCCCCAGGGGCGGGGGTACGAGCAGTACTTC.

As to this clonotype: Just one base apart from a much larger clone, this may be a read error. As the CDR3 is not closed by the conserved phenylalanine or tryptophan, this likely results from a read error. The chain is built from TRBV5-1 and TRBJ2-3; 16 bases are shared with TRBD2. Germline V gene lookup returns CDR1 SGHRS and CDR2 YFSETQ. Unmatched junction bases numbered 9, after V lost 3 bases and J lost 5 bases. The CDR3 totals 18 residues. The CDR3 nucleotides read TGCGCCAGCAGCTGGACCGGGACTAGCGGGGGGGTAGGAGATACGCAGTATCTT. It yields the protein CASSWTGTSGGVGDTQYL.

This clonotype was seen many times. V gene TRBV9 combines with J gene TRBJ2-5, with D uncertain. CDR1 and CDR2 (germline): SGDLS, YYNGEE. This CDR3 comprises 13 residues. Trimming cost V 4 bases and J 4 bases, with 11 bases left between them. The CDR3 loop reads CASSPQARETQYF. CDR3 bases: TGTGCCAGCAGCCCCCAGGCCCGAGAGACCCAGTACTTC.

This chain connects TRBV20-1 to TRBJ2-2; D gene uncertain. V was cut by 5 bases and J by 2 bases, with 12 bases left in between. This CDR3 region has 14 residues. Germline values: CDR1 DFQATT, CDR2 SNEGSKA (reference sequence). Here the CDR3 DNA reads TGCAGTGCTCAACCGGGTCTTAACACCGGGGAGCTGTTTTTT. It is translated as CSAQPGLNTGELFF.

This chain connects TRBV20-1 to TRBJ2-1; perhaps TRBD2 as D (6 bases). Deletions cut 3 bases from V and 4 bases from J, with 13 bases between. The length of the CDR3 is 14 residues. Germline lookup yields CDR1 DFQATT and CDR2 SNEGSKA (reference sequence). In DNA form, the CDR3 reads TGCAGTGCTAGCCTAGCGCCTCCTTACAATGAGCAGTTCTTC. This encodes CSASLAPPYNEQFF.

The rearrangement uses TRBV25-1 and TRBJ1-6; 10 bases are a match to TRBD1. The CDR3 is made up of 16 amino acids. The germline V gene has CDR1 MGHDK and CDR2 SYGVNS. V gave up 4 bases and J gave up 5 bases; unmatched junction bases: 5. The CDR3 region has the DNA TGTGCCAGCAGTGTCCCCGGGACAGGGGATAATTCACCCCTCCACTTT. Translation gives CASSVPGTGDNSPLHF.

The sample holds a few counts of this clonotype. V and J are TRBV7-2 and TRBJ1-1; D is unclear. V lost 10 bases and J 0 bases, leaving 12 bases between the germline ends. Per germline, CDR1 SGHTA and CDR2 FQGNSA. The CDR3 is 13 residues long. The DNA of the CDR3 is TGTGCCAACTCGAGGCTCATGAACACTGAAGCTTTCTTT. It translates to CANSRLMNTEAFF. Complete variable domain (other parts from reference TRBV7-2 and TRBJ1-1): GAGVSQSPSNKVTEKGKDVELRCDPISGHTALYWYRQSLGQGLEFLIYFQGNSAPDKSGLPSDRFSAERTGGSVSTLTIQRTQQEDSAVYLCANSRLMNTEAFFGQGTRLTVV.

This rearrangement joins TRBV5-1 to TRBJ1-6, with TRBD1 as a possible D gene (6 bases). This CDR3 is 17 amino acids long. V lost 1 base, J lost 3 bases, and 14 bases lay in between. The germline gives CDR1 SGHRS, CDR2 YFSETQ. CDR3: CASSLNDRTVYNSPLHF. The CDR3 DNA reads as TGCGCCAGCAGCTTGAATGACAGGACGGTCTATAATTCACCCCTCCACTTT.

The chain combines TRBV5-6 with TRBJ2-7, with TRBD1 matching over 9 bases. The germline gives CDR1 SGHDT, CDR2 YYEEEE. The CDR3 runs to 14 residues. The trim removed 3 bases at V and 5 bases at J, leaving 6 bases unmatched. The CDR3 spells CASSSGTGNNEQYF. CDR3 DNA: TGTGCCAGCAGCTCCGGGACAGGGAACAACGAGCAGTACTTC.

The chain is built from TRBV29-1 and TRBJ2-1, with 7 bases identical to TRBD1. There are 14 residues in the CDR3. The germline gives CDR1 SQVTM, CDR2 ANQGSEA. V lost 6 bases and J lost 3; bases outside the gene matches: 8. The CDR3 protein is CSVNSGQLYNEQFF. The CDR3 DNA reads TGCAGCGTGAACTCGGGACAGCTCTACAATGAGCAGTTCTTC.

Many counts were recorded for this clonotype. The J gene is TRBJ1-6, the V gene TRBV20-1; D is unclear. CDR1 and CDR2 from the germline V gene are DFQATT and SNEGSKA (reference sequence). V was clipped by 1 base and J by 7 bases, with 8 bases between them. This CDR3 is built from 13 residues. The CDR3, as DNA: TGCAGTGCTAGAGGAGGGTACAATTCACCCCTCCACTTT. It codes for CSARGGYNSPLHF.